The entry below gives a single T cell receptor (beta chain) sequence along with its context. Recruited during active infection, patients (from Seattle) were subsequently followed longitudinally. The data derive from a study of blood T cell repertoires in COVID-19. Original analysis: Reference gene primer amplification gave nucleated cell count estimates. The assay was immunoSEQ multiplex PCR, and TCRdb's table has in-frame clones only and misses some. V, J and clone size are taken as reported in that table, and D and trimming were inferred from the DNA itself. The table records roughly 130,000 clones, about 85% of them present only once. The CDR3 extends over 16 amino acids. After removal of 0 bases from V and 5 bases from J, the junction contained 8 bases not matched to a gene. In germline, CDR1 is SEHNR, CDR2 FQNEAQ (reference sequence).

This receptor was obtained from a human donor with COVID-19, enrolled during active disease. The donor label of this sample is uncertain. This chain connects TRBV7-9 to TRBJ1-1; the match to TRBD1 covers 8 bases. Specimen: peripheral blood. Here the CDR3 reads CASSLAPGGAGTEAFF. CDR3 nucleotides: TGTGCCAGCAGCTTAGCTCCAGGGGGCGCGGGTACTGAAGCTTTCTTT.